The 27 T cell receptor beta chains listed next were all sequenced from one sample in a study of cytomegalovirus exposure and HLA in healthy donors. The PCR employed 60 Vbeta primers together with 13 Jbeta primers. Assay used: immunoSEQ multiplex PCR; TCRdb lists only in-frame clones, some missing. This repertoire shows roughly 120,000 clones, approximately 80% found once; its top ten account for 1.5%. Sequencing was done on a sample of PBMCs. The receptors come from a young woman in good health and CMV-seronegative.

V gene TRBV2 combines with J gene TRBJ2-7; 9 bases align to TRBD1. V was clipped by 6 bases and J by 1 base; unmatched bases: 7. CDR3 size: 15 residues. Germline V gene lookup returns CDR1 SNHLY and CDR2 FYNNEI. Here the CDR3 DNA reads TGTGCCAGCAGCGAGGGACAGGGCGGTTCCTACGAGCAGTACTTC. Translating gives CASSEGQGGSYEQYF.

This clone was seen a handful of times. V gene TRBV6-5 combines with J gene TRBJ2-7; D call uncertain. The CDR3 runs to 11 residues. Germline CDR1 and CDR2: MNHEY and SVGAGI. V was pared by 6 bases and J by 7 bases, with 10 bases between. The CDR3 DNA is TGTGCCAGCAGAGAAGTCGGGGAGCAGTACTTC. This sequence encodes CASREVGEQYF.

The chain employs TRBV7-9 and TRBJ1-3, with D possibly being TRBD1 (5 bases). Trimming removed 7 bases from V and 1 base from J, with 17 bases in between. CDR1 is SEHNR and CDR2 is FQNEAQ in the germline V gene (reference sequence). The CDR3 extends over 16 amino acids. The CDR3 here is CASTLGGIWSGNTIYF. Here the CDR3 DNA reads TGTGCCAGCACCCTGGGGGGGATTTGGTCTGGAAACACCATATATTTT.

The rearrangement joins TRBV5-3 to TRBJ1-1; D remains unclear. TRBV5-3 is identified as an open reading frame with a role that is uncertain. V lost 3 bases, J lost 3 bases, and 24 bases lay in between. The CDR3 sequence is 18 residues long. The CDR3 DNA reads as TGTGCCAGAAGCTGCCTACCCGAAACCTCGACTTCAGACACTGAAGCTTTCTTT. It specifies CARSCLPETSTSDTEAFF.

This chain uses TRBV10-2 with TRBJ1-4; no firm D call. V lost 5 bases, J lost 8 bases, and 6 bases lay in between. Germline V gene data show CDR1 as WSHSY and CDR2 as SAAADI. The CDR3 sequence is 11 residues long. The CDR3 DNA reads TGCGCCAGCAGTTACAACGAAAAACTGTTTTTT. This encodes CASSYNEKLFF.

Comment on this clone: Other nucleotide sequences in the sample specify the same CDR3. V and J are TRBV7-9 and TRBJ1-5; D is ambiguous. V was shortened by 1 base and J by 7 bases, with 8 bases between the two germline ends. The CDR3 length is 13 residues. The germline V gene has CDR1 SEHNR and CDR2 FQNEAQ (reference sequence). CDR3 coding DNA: TGTGCCAGCAGCTTAGGCGGGAGCCAGCCCCAGCATTTT. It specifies CASSLGGSQPQHF.

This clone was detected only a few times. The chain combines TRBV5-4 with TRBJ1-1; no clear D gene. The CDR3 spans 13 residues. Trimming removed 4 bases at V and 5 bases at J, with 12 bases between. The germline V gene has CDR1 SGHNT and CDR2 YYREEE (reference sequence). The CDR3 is CASSDRWSTEAFF. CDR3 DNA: TGTGCCAGCAGCGACCGGTGGAGTACTGAAGCTTTCTTT.

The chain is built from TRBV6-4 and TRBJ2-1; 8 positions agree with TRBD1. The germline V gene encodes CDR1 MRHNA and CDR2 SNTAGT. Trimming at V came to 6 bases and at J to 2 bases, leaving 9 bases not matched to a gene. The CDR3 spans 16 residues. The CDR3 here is CASSPDRGGPYNEQFF. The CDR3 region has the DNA TGTGCCAGCAGCCCCGACAGGGGTGGCCCCTACAATGAGCAGTTCTTC.

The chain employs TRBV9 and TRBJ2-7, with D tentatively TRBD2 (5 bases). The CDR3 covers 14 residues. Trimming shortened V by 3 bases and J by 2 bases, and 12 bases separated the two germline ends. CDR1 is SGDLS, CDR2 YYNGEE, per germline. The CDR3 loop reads CASSAGEGAYEQYF. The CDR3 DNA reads TGTGCCAGCAGCGCAGGCGAGGGAGCCTACGAGCAGTACTTC.

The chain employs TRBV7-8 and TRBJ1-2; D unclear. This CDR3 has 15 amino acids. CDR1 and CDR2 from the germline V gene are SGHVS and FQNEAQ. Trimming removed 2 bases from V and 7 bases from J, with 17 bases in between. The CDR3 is CASSLSRAGMGGYTF. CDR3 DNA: TGTGCCAGCAGCTTATCTCGGGCGGGCATGGGTGGCTACACCTTC.

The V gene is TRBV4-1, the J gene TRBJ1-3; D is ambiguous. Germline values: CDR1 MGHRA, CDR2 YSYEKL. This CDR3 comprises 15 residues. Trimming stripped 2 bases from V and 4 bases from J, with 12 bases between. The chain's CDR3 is CASSQYVNWGNTIYF. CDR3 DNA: TGCGCCAGCAGCCAATATGTCAACTGGGGAAACACCATATATTTT.

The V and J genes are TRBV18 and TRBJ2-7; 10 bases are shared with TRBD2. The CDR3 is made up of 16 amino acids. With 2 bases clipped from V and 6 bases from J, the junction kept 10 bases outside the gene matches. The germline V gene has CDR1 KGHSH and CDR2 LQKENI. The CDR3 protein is CASSPTSSGGLGEQYF. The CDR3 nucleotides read TGTGCCAGCTCACCAACTTCTAGCGGGGGACTCGGCGAGCAGTACTTC.

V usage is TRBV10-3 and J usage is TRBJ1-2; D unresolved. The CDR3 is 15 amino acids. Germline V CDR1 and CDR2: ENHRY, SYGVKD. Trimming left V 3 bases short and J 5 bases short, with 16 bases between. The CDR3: CAISEPGNGDYGYTF. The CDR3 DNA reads TGTGCCATCAGTGAACCGGGGAATGGAGATTATGGCTACACCTTC.

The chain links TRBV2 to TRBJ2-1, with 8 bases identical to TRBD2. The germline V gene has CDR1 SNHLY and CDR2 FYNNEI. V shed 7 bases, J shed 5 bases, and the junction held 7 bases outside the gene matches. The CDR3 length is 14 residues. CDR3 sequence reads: CASKRETNNNEQFF. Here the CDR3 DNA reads TGTGCCAGCAAGCGGGAGACGAATAACAATGAGCAGTTCTTC.

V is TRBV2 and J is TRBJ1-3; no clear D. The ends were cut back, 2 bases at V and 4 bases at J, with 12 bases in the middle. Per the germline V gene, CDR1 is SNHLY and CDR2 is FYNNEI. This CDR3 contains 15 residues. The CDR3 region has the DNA TGTGCCAGCAGTGAAACCTTACTGCGGGGAAACACCATATATTTT. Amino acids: CASSETLLRGNTIYF.

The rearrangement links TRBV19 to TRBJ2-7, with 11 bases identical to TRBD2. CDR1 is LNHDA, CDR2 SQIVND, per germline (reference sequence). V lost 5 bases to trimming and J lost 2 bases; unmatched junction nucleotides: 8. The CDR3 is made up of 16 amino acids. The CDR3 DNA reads TGTGCCAGTAGTTTTAGCGGGGGGGGAACTCCCTACGAGCAGTACTTC. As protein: CASSFSGGGTPYEQYF.

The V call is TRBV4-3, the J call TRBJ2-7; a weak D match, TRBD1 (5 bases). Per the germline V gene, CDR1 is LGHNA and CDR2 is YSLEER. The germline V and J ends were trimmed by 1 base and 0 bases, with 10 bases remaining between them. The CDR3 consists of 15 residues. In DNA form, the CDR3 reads TGCGCCAGCAGCCAAGGGGGCAGGAGCTCCTACGAGCAGTACTTC. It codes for CASSQGGRSSYEQYF.

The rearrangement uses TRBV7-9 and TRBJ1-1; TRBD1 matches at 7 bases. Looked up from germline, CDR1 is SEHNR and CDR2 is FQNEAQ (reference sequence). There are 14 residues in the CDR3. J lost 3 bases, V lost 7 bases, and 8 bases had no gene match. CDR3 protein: CASTLQGRHTEAFF. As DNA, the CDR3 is TGTGCCAGCACGTTACAGGGGCGGCACACTGAAGCTTTCTTT. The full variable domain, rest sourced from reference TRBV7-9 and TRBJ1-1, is DTGVSQNPRHKITKRGQNVTFRCDPISEHNRLYWYRQTLGQGPEFLTYFQNEAQLEKSRLLSDRFSAERPKGSFSTLEIQRTEQGDSAMYLCASTLQGRHTEAFFGQGTRLTVV.

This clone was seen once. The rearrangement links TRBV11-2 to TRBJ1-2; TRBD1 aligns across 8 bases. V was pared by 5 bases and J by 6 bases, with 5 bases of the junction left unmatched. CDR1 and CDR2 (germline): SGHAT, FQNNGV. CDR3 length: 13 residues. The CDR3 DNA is TGTGCCAGCAGCGTCACAGGGGGGGATGGCTACACCTTC. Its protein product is CASSVTGGDGYTF.

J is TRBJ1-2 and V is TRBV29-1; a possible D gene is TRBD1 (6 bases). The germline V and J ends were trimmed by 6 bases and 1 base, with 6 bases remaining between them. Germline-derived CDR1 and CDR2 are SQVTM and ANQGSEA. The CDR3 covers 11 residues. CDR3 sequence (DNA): TGCAGCGTACAGGGTAACTATGGCTACACCTTC. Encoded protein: CSVQGNYGYTF. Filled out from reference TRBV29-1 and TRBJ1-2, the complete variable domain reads SAVISQKPSRDICQRGTSLTIQCQVDSQVTMMFWYRQQPGQSLTLIATANQGSEATYESGFVIDKFPISRPNLTFSTLTVSNMSPEDSSIYLCSVQGNYGYTFGSGTRLTVV.

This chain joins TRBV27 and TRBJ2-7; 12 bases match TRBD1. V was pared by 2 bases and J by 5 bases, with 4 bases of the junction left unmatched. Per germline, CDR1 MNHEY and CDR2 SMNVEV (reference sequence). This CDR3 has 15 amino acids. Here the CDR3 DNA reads TGTGCCAGCAGTTTACCCGGGACAGGGGGCAACGAGCAGTACTTC. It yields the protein CASSLPGTGGNEQYF.

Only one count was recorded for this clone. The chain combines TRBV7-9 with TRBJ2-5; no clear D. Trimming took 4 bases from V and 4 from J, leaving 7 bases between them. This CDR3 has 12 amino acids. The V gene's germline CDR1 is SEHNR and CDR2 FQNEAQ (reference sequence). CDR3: CASSSIGETQYF. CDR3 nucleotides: TGTGCCAGCAGCTCCATCGGAGAGACCCAGTACTTC.

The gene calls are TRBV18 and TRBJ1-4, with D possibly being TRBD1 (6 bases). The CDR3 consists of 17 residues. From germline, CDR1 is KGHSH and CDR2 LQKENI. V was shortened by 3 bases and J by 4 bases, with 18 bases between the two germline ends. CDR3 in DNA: TGTGCCAGCTCACCGGTCCCCGGACAGTCCGTTAATGAAAAACTGTTTTTT. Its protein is CASSPVPGQSVNEKLFF.

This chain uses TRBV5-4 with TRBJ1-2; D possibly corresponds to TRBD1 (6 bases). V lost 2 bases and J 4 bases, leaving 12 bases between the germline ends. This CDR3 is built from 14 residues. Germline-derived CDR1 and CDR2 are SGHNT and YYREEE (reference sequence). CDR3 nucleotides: TGTGCCAGCAGCTTTGTACAGGGCCCCTATGGCTACACCTTC. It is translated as CASSFVQGPYGYTF.

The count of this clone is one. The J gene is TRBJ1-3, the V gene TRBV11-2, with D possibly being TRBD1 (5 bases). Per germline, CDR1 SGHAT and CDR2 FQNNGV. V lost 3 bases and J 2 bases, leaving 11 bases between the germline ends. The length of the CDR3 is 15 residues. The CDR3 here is CASSFVGHPGNTIYF. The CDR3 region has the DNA TGTGCCAGCAGCTTTGTAGGACATCCTGGAAACACCATATATTTT.

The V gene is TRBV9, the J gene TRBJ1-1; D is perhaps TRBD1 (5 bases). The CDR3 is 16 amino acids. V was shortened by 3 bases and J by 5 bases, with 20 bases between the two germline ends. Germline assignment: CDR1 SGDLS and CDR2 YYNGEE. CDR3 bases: TGTGCCAGCAGCGAAGTTGAGCAGGGAGGTCGGACTGAAGCTTTCTTT. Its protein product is CASSEVEQGGRTEAFF.

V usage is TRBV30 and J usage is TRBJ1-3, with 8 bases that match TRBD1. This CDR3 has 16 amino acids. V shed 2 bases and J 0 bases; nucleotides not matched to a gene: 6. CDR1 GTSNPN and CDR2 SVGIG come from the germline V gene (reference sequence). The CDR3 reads CAWSSGTGPSGNTIYF. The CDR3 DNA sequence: TGTGCCTGGAGTTCCGGGACAGGACCCTCTGGAAACACCATATATTTT.